The 5 T cell receptor beta chains listed next were all sequenced from one sample in a study of human T cells and chemical hapten exposure. TCRdb reprocessed the RACE reads via MiXCR and lists one record per CDR3 protein. The data show 70,000 to 95,000 distinct CDR3 sequences, 6.5% to 8.5% seen once. Stated time point: patch test 2, 6 weeks after DPC sensitization. Treatment: therapeutic diphenylcyclopropenone sensitization with weekly scalp DPC. The source material was whole blood, sampled in connection with sensitization to the hapten diphenylcyclopropenone (DPC). Receptors originate from a woman in her thirties with alopecia areata. Some clones in this sample may be carry-over from other donors' samples.

This clonotype was seen ten or more times. This chain connects TRBV6-5 to TRBJ2-3, with D tentatively TRBD2 (5 bases). The CDR3 covers 16 residues. Germline CDR1 and CDR2: MNHEY and SVGAGI. The V gene lost 1 base and the J gene lost 2 bases, with 13 bases spanning the gap. CDR3 sequence reads: CASSYYGSALTDTQYF. The CDR3 nucleotides read TGTGCCAGCAGTTACTACGGTAGCGCGCTCACAGATACGCAGTATTTT.

This clonotype was observed at least ten times. This chain joins TRBV27 and TRBJ1-1; D ambiguous. Trimming left V 5 bases short and J 6 bases short, with 13 bases between. Germline assignment: CDR1 MNHEY and CDR2 SMNVEV (reference sequence). This CDR3 contains 13 residues. This chain's CDR3 is CASSLVDRSEAFF. CDR3 nucleotide sequence: TGTGCCAGCAGTCTCGTGGATAGGTCTGAAGCTTTCTTT.

The V gene is TRBV27, the J gene TRBJ1-2, with D possibly matching TRBD1 (6 bases). Germline values: CDR1 MNHEY, CDR2 SMNVEV (reference sequence). Trimming left V 8 bases short and J 2 bases short, with 12 bases between. The CDR3 contains 13 residues. The CDR3 sequence: CASQQGPNYGYTF. The CDR3 DNA reads as TGTGCCAGCCAACAGGGCCCCAACTATGGCTACACCTTC.

This clonotype was detected a few times. The chain has TRBV29-1 and TRBJ1-2; D not resolved. Germline V CDR1 and CDR2: SQVTM, ANQGSEA. This CDR3 is built from 13 residues. V lost 4 bases to trimming and J lost 8 bases, with 17 bases between them. The CDR3 is CSVADVPGRGYTF. As DNA, the CDR3 is TGCAGCGTTGCGGACGTCCCGGGCAGGGGCTACACCTTC.

Worth noting for this clonotype: This could be a read error, since a much larger clone is one nucleotide away. The chain has TRBV18 and TRBJ1-1, with D tentatively TRBD1 (5 bases). Germline CDR1 is KGHSH and CDR2 is LQKENI. This CDR3 has 14 residues. CDR3 in DNA: TGTGTCAGCTCACCACCTCAGGGGAACACTGAAGCTTTCTTT. Its protein product is CVSSPPQGNTEAFF. The variable domain in full, completed from reference TRBV18 and TRBJ1-1, reads NAGVMQNPRHLVRRRGQEARLRCSPMKGHSHVYWYRQLPEEGLKFMVYLQKENIIDESGMPKERFSAEFPKEGPSILRIQQVVRGDSAAYFCVSSPPQGNTEAFFGQGTRLTVV.